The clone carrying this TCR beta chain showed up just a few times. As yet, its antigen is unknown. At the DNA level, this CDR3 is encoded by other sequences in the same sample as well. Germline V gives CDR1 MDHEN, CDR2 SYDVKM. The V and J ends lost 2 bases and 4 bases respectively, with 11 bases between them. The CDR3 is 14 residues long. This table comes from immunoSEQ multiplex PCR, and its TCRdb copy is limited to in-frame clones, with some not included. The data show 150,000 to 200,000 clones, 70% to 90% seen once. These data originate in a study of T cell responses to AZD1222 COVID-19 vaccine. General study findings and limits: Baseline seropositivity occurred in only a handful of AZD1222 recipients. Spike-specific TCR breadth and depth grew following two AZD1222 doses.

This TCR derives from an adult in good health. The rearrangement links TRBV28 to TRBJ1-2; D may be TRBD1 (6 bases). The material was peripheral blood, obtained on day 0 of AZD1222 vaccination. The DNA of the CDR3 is TGTGCCAGCAGTTTAGGGGGCGCAGGCTATGGCTACACCTTC. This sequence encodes CASSLGGAGYGYTF.